This T cell receptor (beta chain) was documented in a study of Ad26.COV2.S vaccination and SARS-CoV-2 variants. Study at large: Within the COV1001 Ad26.COV2.S trial arm, the donor was enrolled.

Treatment meaning: some 20 received Ad26.COV2.S at low or high dose, single or two shots; several received placebo; per-sample allocation not given. Sampling happened 63 days after the first vaccine or placebo injection. The V gene lost 6 bases and the J gene lost 4 bases, with 16 bases spanning the gap. The CDR3 runs to 15 residues. Germline V gives CDR1 MNHEY, CDR2 SMNVEV (reference sequence). The repertoire was sequenced with immunoSEQ multiplex PCR; TCRdb's copy has only in-frame clones and lacks some. This table holds hundreds of thousands of clones, 70% to 90% found once. The sequencing here drew on peripheral blood, taken in a trial of Ad26.COV2.S vaccine versus placebo. The sequence was obtained from a person aged 18-65 years who received the Ad26.COV2.S COVID-19 vaccine or a placebo. The chain employs TRBV27 and TRBJ2-1; D possibly uses TRBD1 or TRBD2 (5 bases each). CDR3 loop: CASRGVRDRYNEQFF. The CDR3 DNA follows: TGTGCCAGCAGGGGGGTCCGGGACCGATACAATGAGCAGTTCTTC.